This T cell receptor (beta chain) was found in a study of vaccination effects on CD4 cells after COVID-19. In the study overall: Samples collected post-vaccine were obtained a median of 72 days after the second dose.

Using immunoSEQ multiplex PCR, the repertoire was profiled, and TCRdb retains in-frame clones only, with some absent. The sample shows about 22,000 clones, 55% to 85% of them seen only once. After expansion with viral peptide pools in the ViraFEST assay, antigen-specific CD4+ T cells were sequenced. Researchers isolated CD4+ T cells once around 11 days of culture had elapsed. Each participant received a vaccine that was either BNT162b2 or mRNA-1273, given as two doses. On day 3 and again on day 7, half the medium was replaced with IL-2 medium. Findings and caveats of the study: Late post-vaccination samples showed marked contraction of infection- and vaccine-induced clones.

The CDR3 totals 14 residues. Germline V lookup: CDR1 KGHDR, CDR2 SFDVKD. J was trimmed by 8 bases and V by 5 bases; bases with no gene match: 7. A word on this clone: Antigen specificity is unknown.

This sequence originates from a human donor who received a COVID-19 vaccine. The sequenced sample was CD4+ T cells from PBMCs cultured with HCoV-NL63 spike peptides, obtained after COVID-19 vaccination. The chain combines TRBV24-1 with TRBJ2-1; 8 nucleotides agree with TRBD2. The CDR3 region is CATSASGSLDEQFF. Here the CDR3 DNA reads TGTGCCACCAGTGCAAGCGGGAGTTTGGATGAGCAGTTCTTC.